The rows below give T cell receptor beta chains drawn from one sample of a study of blood T cell repertoires in COVID-19. Generated by immunoSEQ multiplex PCR, the TCRdb table keeps only in-frame clones and is missing some. The sample records fewer than 100,000 clones, approximately 87% being singletons. The sequenced sample consisted of peripheral blood. The receptor set was obtained from an older man in a cohort sampled during active COVID-19. Each CDR3 is given with its conserved first and last residue. Fields, in order: clone size, V gene, D gene, J gene, CDR3 protein, CDR3 DNA. A D gene is named only where the DNA matches it firmly. Rows may omit the clone size; those that give it use once, few, many or a size class.

.	TRBV25-1	.	TRBJ1-2	CASTYGPGQTDYGYTF	TGTGCCAGCACTTACGGGCCCGGACAAACAGACTATGGCTACACCTTC
.	TRBV11-2	TRBD1	TRBJ1-6	CASSDTTGRRSSYNSPLHF	TGTGCCAGCAGCGACACGACAGGGCGTAGGAGCTCCTATAATTCACCCCTCCACTTT
.	TRBV29-1	TRBD1	TRBJ2-1	CSVSPGTGHNEQFF	TGCAGCGTTTCCCCCGGGACAGGGCACAATGAGCAGTTCTTC
.	TRBV7-6	TRBD2	TRBJ2-1	CASSFRATSVNNEQFF	TGTGCCAGCAGCTTTAGAGCGACTAGCGTAAACAATGAGCAGTTCTTC
.	TRBV27	TRBD2	TRBJ2-3	CASSFRLAGTPSTDTQYF	TGTGCCAGCAGTTTCCGACTAGCGGGGACACCTAGCACAGATACGCAGTATTTT
.	TRBV18	.	TRBJ2-3	CASSPVSGTDTQYF	TGTGCCAGCTCACCGGTAAGCGGCACAGATACGCAGTATTTT
.	TRBV29-1	TRBD1	TRBJ1-2	CSVAGQSNYGYTF	TGCAGCGTTGCGGGACAGAGTAACTATGGCTACACCTTC
.	TRBV7-2	.	TRBJ1-5	CASSLVVRQVNQPQHF	TGTGCCAGCAGCTTAGTCGTTCGACAGGTCAATCAGCCCCAGCATTTT
.	TRBV24-1	.	TRBJ2-3	CATSGAESTDTQYF	TGTGCCACCAGTGGTGCTGAGAGCACAGATACGCAGTATTTT
.	TRBV10-3	TRBD1	TRBJ1-1	CAIIDALLDRRRTEAFF	TGTGCCATCATTGACGCCCTCCTGGACAGGAGGAGGACTGAAGCTTTCTTT
.	TRBV18	TRBD2	TRBJ2-1	CASSPGTSGSYNEQFF	TGTGCCAGCTCACCAGGGACTAGCGGCTCCTACAATGAGCAGTTCTTC
few	TRBV27	.	TRBJ1-3	CASSFGTRSSGNTIYF	TGTGCCAGCAGTTTTGGGACACGGTCCTCTGGAAACACCATATATTTT
.	TRBV5-4	TRBD2	TRBJ2-3	CASSPAGGSTDTQYF	TGTGCCAGCAGCCCAGCGGGGGGTAGCACAGATACGCAGTATTTT
.	TRBV28	TRBD1	TRBJ1-2	CASSPPPGQATGGYTF	TGTGCCAGCAGTCCCCCCCCGGGACAGGCCACCGGGGGCTACACCTTC
.	TRBV15	TRBD2	TRBJ2-7	CATSRVGGNSYEQYF	TGTGCCACCAGCAGAGTCGGGGGGAACTCCTACGAGCAGTACTTC
few	TRBV3-1/TRBV3-2	TRBD1	TRBJ1-2	CASHPPGGNYGYTF	TGTGCCAGCCACCCGCCAGGGGGCAACTATGGCTACACCTTC
.	TRBV19	TRBD1	TRBJ2-5	CASSPKGQGVAQYF	TGTGCCAGTAGTCCAAAGGGACAGGGGGTCGCCCAGTACTTC
.	TRBV6-5	TRBD1	TRBJ1-3	CASSYFRGGNTIYF	TGTGCCAGCAGTTACTTCAGGGGGGGAAACACCATATATTTT
.	TRBV5-1	TRBD1	TRBJ1-5	CASSAGTGDQPQHF	TGCGCCAGCTCCGCCGGGACAGGGGATCAGCCCCAGCATTTT
.	TRBV11-2	TRBD1	TRBJ1-6	CASTDRQGAGNSPLHF	TGTGCCAGCACCGACCGACAGGGGGCTGGTAATTCACCCCTCCACTTT
.	TRBV5-5	.	TRBJ1-5	CASSLERQGSQPQHF	TGTGCCAGCAGCTTGGAGCGTCAGGGTAGTCAGCCCCAGCATTTT
.	TRBV28	.	TRBJ1-1	CASVRGFGNTEAFF	TGTGCCAGCGTGCGCGGGTTTGGGAACACTGAAGCTTTCTTT
few	TRBV7-6	.	TRBJ1-3	CASSLADWDSGNTIYF	TGTGCCAGCAGCTTAGCGGACTGGGACTCTGGAAACACCATATATTTT
once	TRBV18	TRBD1	TRBJ1-5	CASSVSRGSNQPQHF	TGTGCCAGCTCTGTCTCCAGGGGGAGCAATCAGCCCCAGCATTTT
.	TRBV25-1	TRBD1	TRBJ1-2	CASRGSGTGGRGGYAF	TGTGCCAGCAGGGGGTCCGGGACAGGGGGTCGCGGTGGTTACGCCTTC
once	TRBV4-3	.	TRBJ2-1	CASSQGLGQGGSNEQFF	TGCGCCAGCAGCCAGGGTCTAGGGCAGGGCGGTAGCAATGAGCAGTTCTTC
.	TRBV5-4	TRBD1	TRBJ2-1	CASSSGLWDSSSYNEQFF	TGTGCCAGCAGCTCCGGTTTATGGGACAGTAGCTCCTACAATGAGCAGTTCTTC
.	TRBV5-1	TRBD1	TRBJ1-1	CASSTGQPNTEAFF	TGCGCCAGCAGCACGGGACAGCCGAACACTGAAGCTTTCTTT
.	TRBV9	TRBD2	TRBJ2-5	CASSPTSGGQETQYF	TGTGCCAGCAGCCCGACTAGCGGGGGGCAAGAGACCCAGTACTTC